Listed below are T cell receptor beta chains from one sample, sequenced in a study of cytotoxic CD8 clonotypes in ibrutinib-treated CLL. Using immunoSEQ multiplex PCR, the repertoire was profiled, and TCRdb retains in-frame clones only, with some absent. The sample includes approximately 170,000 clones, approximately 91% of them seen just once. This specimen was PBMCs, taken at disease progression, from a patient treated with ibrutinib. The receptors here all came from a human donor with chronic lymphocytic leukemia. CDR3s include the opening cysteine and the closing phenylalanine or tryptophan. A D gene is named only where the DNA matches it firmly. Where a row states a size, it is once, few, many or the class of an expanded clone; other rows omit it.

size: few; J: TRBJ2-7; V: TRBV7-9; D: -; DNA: TGTGCCAGCAGTGTGGGAAGGTCTTTGGGAGAGCAGTACTTC; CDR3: CASSVGRSLGEQYF
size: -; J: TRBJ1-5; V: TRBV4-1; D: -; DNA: TGCGCCAGCAGCCCCGGGAGGGGGATCTATAGCAATCAGCCCCAGCATTTT; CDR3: CASSPGRGIYSNQPQHF
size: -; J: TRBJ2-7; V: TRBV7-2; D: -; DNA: TGTGCCAGCAGCTTAAGGTCGATGAAGTACGAGCAGTACTTC; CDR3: CASSLRSMKYEQYF
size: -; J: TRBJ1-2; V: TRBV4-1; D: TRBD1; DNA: TGCGCCAGCAGCCAGGGACAGGAGAAAATTAACTATGGCTACACCTTC; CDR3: CASSQGQEKINYGYTF
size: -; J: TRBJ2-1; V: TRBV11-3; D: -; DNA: TGTGCCAGCAGCTTCCCCCCGGGACAAAAGCAGTTCTTC; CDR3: CASSFPPGQKQFF
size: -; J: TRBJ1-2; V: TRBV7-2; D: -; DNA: TGTGCCAGCAGCTCATTGTGGGGCACAACGAACTATGGCTACACCTTC; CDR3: CASSSLWGTTNYGYTF
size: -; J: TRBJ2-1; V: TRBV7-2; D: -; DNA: TGTGCCAGCAAAGGGGTAGCTCTCAATGAGCAGTTCTTC; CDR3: CASKGVALNEQFF
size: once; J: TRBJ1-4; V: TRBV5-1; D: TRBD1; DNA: TGCGCCAGCAGCTTGGCCTTATCAGGGGGAGCTAATGAAAAACTGTTTTTT; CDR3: CASSLALSGGANEKLFF
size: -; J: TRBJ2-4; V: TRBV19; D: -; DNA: TGTGCCAGTAGTATGGTTCGAGAAGCCAAAAACATTCAGTACTTC; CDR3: CASSMVREAKNIQYF
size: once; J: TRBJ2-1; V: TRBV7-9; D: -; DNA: TGTGCCAGCAGTCGAAGCTCGGCTGGTGAGCAGTTCTTC; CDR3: CASSRSSAGEQFF
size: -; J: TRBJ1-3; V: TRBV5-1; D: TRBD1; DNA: TGCGCCAGCAGCATGGGACAGCCTGGAAACACCATATATTTT; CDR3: CASSMGQPGNTIYF
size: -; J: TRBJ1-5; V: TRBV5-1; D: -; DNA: TGCGCCAGCAGCCAGGACACCTTCGGCCAGCCCCAGCATTTT; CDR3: CASSQDTFGQPQHF
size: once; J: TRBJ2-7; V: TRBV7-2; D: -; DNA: TGTGCCAGCAGCTCCTTACCGGGACACTACTACGAGCAGTACTTC; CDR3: CASSSLPGHYYEQYF
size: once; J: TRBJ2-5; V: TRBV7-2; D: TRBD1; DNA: TGTGCCAGCAGTCGGAACAGGGGACAAGAGGCCCAGTACTTC; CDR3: CASSRNRGQEAQYF
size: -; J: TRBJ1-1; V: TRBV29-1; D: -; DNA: TGCAGCGTTGGACCCCGGGGTCTGTTGGCAGAGATGAACACTGAAGCTTTCTTT; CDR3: CSVGPRGLLAEMNTEAFF
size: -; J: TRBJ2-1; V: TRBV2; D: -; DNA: TGTGCCAGCAACCAAGGGTACCCGAATATTGGTGAGCAGTTCTTC; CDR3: CASNQGYPNIGEQFF
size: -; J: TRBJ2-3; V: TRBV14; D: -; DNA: TGTGCCAGCAGCCAAGAGCCAAGGAGAACAGATACGCAGTATTTT; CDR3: CASSQEPRRTDTQYF
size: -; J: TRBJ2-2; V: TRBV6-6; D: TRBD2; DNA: TGTGCCAGCCGGACTAGCGGGACCTACGGGGAGCTGTTTTTT; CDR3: CASRTSGTYGELFF
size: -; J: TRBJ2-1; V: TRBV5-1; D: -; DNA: TGCGCCAGCAGCAGCAGCGGATTCTCCTACAATGAGCAGTTCTTC; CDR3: CASSSSGFSYNEQFF
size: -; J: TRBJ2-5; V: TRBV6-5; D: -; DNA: TGTGCCAGCCGAAGTGGACGATCGGAGACCCAGTACTTC; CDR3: CASRSGRSETQYF
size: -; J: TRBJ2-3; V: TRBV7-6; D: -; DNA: TGTGCCAGCAGCTTCGGTAGGGGGATTAAGGATACGCAGTATTTT; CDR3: CASSFGRGIKDTQYF
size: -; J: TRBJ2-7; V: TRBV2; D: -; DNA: TGTGCCAGCAGTGAAAATTATGGATTGGGGGAGCAGTACTTC; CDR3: CASSENYGLGEQYF
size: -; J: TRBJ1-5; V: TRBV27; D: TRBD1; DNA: TGTGCCAGCAGTATCAACAGGGGGAACCAGCCCCAGCATTTT; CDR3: CASSINRGNQPQHF
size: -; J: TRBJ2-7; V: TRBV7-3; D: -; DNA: TGTGCCAGCAGCCCCCGGGCGGGTAAATTCAACGAGCAGTACTTC; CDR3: CASSPRAGKFNEQYF
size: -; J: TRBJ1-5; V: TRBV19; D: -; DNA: TGTGCCAGTAGTCTCGCTTGGGGGCAGCCCCAGCATTTT; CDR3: CASSLAWGQPQHF
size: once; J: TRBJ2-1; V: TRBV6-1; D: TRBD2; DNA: TGTGCCAGCAGTGAGGGACTAGCGGCAAACAATGAGCAGTTCTTC; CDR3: CASSEGLAANNEQFF
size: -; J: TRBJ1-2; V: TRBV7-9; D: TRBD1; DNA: TGTGCCAGCAGCCGCGGGACAGGGCCCTATGGCTACACCTTC; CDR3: CASSRGTGPYGYTF
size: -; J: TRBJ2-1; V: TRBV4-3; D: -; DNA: TGCGCCAGCAGCCAAGATGTGGCTAGTCGGAATGAGCAGTTCTTC; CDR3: CASSQDVASRNEQFF
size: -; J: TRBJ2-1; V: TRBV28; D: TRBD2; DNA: TGTGCCAGCAGTTTCTTGCCGCCTAAGACTAGCGGGAGAGGGAATGAGCAGTTCTTC; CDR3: CASSFLPPKTSGRGNEQFF
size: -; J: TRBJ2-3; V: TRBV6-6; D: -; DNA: TGTGCCAGCAGTTACTCTGGGGGGCGCGCCACAGATACGCAGTATTTT; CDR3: CASSYSGGRATDTQYF
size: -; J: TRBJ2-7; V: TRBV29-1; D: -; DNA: TGCAGCGTTGAAGTCGCCGGGACAAACTACGAGCAGTACTTC; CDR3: CSVEVAGTNYEQYF
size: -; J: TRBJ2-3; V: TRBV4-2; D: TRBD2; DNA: TGTGCCAGCAGCCCACCCACTGGCGGGAGAGGCGCAGATACGCAGTATTTT; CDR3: CASSPPTGGRGADTQYF
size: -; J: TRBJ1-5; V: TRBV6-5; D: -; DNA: TGTGCCAGCAGTTACGGTCAGGGAACGGGTCAGCCCCAGCATTTT; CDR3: CASSYGQGTGQPQHF
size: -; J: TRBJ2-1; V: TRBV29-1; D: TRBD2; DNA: TGCAGCGTTAGGACTAGCGGGAGACCCGAGCAGTTCTTC; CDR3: CSVRTSGRPEQFF
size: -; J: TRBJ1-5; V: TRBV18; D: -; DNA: TGTGCCAGCTCACCAGCGGTCCGGGGTCAGCCCCAGCATTTT; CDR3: CASSPAVRGQPQHF
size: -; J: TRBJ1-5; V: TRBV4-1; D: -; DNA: TGCGCCAGCAGCCAAGACAGGGGCGGTCAGCCCCAGCATTTT; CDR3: CASSQDRGGQPQHF
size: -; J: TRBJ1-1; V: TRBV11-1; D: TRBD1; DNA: TGTGCCAGCAACTTGAACAGGGGGAGGGACACTGAAGCTTTCTTT; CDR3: CASNLNRGRDTEAFF
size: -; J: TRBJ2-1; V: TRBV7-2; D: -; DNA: TGTGCCAGCAGCTTGTTGGGTTCGGGGCAGGGTGAGCAGTTCTTC; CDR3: CASSLLGSGQGEQFF
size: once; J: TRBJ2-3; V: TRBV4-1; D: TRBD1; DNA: TGCGCCAGCAGCCAAGAAGGGACAGGCACAGATACGCAGTATTTT; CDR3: CASSQEGTGTDTQYF
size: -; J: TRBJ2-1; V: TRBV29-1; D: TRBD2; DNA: TGCAGCGTCGCCCCACGGGGGGGGGACAATGAGCAGTTCTTC; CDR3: CSVAPRGGDNEQFF
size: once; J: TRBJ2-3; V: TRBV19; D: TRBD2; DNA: TGTGCCAGTAGCACCGGACTAGCGGGAGGGTATACGCAGTATTTT; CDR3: CASSTGLAGGYTQYF
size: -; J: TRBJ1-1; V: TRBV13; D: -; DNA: TGTGCCAGCAGCTTATTGACAAAAACTAATGGGTTGAACACTGAAGCTTTCTTT; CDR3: CASSLLTKTNGLNTEAFF
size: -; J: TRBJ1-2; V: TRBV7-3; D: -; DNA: TGTGCCAGCAGCCCAACAGAGACTCCTAACTATGGCTACACCTTC; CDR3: CASSPTETPNYGYTF
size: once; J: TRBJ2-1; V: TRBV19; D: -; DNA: TGTGCCAGTAGTATAGCAGCGGGCCGATCCTACAATGAGCAGTTCTTC; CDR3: CASSIAAGRSYNEQFF